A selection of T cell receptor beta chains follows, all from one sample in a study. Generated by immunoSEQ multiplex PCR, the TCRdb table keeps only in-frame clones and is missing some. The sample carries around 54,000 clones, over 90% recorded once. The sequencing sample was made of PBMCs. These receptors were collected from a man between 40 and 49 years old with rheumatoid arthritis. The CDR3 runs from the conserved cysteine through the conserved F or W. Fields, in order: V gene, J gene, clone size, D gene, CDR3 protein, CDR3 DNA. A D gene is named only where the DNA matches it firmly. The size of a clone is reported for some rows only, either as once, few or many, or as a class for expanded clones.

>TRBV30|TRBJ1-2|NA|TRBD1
CAWRGDRGLPGYTF
TGTGCCTGGAGGGGCGACAGGGGGCTGCCTGGCTACACCTTC
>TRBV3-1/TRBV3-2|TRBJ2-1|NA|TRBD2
CASSLRGESSYNEQFF
TGTGCCAGCAGCCTACGGGGGGAGAGCTCCTACAATGAGCAGTTCTTC
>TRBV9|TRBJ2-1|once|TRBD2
CASSTSGTSGNEQFF
TGTGCCAGCAGCACCTCCGGGACTAGCGGAAATGAGCAGTTCTTC
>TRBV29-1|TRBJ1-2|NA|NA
CSVELGQPDYGYTF
TGCAGCGTTGAGCTCGGGCAGCCTGACTATGGCTACACCTTC
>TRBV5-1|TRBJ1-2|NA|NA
CASSLDGPYGYTF
TGCGCCAGCAGCTTGGACGGACCCTATGGCTACACCTTC
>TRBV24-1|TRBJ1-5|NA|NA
CATSDGRDQPQHF
TGTGCCACCAGTGATGGCAGGGATCAGCCCCAGCATTTT
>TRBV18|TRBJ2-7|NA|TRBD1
CASSPGQGASYEQYF
TGTGCCAGCTCTCCCGGACAGGGGGCTTCCTACGAGCAGTACTTC
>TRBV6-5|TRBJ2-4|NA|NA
CASRDQGLAKNIQYF
TGTGCCAGCAGGGACCAGGGTCTAGCCAAAAACATTCAGTACTTC
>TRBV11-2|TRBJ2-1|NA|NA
CASSLDLGLGGQFF
TGTGCCAGCAGCTTAGATCTAGGCTTAGGAGGGCAGTTCTTC
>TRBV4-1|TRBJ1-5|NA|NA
CASSQVGGVWPQHF
TGCGCCAGCAGCCAAGTAGGGGGTGTTTGGCCCCAGCATTTT
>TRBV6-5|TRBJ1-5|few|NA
CASRLSQGSNQPQHF
TGTGCCAGCAGACTTTCACAGGGTAGCAATCAGCCCCAGCATTTT
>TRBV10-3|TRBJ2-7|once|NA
CAISSRGAGGEQYF
TGTGCCATCAGTTCTAGGGGTGCGGGTGGCGAGCAGTACTTC
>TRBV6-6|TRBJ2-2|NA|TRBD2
CASCYAGDTGELFF
TGTGCCAGCTGTTACGCGGGGGACACCGGGGAGCTGTTTTTT
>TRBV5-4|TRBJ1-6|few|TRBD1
CASSLPGQGGIGSPLHF
TGTGCCAGCAGCTTACCCGGACAGGGGGGAATTGGTTCACCCCTCCACTTT
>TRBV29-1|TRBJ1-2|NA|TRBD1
CSASRDSYGYTF
TGCAGCGCAAGCCGGGACAGCTATGGCTACACCTTC
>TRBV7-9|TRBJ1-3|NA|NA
CASSFFQGSSGNTIYF
TGTGCCAGCAGCTTTTTCCAGGGGAGCTCTGGAAACACCATATATTTT
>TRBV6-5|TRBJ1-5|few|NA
CASSYSGVGKPQHF
TGTGCCAGCAGTTACTCTGGGGTGGGGAAGCCCCAGCATTTT
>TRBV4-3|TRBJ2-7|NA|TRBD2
CASSQEGSGSYEQYF
TGCGCCAGCAGCCAAGAAGGTAGCGGGAGTTACGAGCAGTACTTC
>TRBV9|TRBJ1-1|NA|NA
CASSTSPSNTEAFF
TGTGCCAGCAGCACCTCCCCTTCGAACACTGAAGCTTTCTTT
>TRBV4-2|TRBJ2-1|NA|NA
CASSSPLGNDRLNEQFF
TGTGCCAGCAGCTCTCCCTTAGGCAATGACAGACTCAATGAGCAGTTCTTC
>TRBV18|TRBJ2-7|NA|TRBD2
CASSPRLAGVGYEQYF
TGTGCCAGCTCACCTCGACTAGCGGGAGTCGGCTACGAGCAGTACTTC
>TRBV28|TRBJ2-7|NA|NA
CASSSSPHYEQYF
TGTGCCAGCAGTTCATCCCCCCACTACGAGCAGTACTTC
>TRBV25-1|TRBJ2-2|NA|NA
CATGTENTGELFF
TGTGCCACCGGGACGGAGAACACCGGGGAGCTGTTTTTT
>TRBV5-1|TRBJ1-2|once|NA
CASSAGRGSGYTF
TGCGCCAGCAGCGCGGGAAGGGGGTCTGGCTACACCTTC
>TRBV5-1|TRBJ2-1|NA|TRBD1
CASSGTGGYHEQFF
TGCGCCAGCTCCGGGACAGGAGGATACCATGAGCAGTTCTTC
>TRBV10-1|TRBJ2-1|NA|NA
CASRRTESAKNEQFF
TGCGCCAGCCGACGGACTGAGTCGGCAAAGAATGAGCAGTTCTTC